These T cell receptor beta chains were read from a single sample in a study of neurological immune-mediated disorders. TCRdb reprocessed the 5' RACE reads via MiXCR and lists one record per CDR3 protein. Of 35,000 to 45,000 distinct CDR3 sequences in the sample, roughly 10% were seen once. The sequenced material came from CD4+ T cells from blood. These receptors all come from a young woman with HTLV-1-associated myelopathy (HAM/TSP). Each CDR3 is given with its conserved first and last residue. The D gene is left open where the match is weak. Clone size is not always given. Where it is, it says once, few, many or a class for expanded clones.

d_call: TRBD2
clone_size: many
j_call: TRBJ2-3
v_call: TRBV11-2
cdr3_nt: TGTGCCAGCAGCACTAGCGGGGGGGCCACAGATACGCAGTATTTT
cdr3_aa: CASSTSGGATDTQYF

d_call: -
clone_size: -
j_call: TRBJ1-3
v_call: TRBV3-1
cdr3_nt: TGTGCCAACAGCCAAGGTACAGTCTCTGGAAACACCATATATTTT
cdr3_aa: CANSQGTVSGNTIYF

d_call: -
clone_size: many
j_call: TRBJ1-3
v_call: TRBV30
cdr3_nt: TGTGCCTGGAGTGTGGAGCGGACGGGAAACACCATATATTTT
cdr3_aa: CAWSVERTGNTIYF

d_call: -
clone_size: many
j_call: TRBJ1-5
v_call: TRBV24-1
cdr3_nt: TGTGCCACCAGTGACCCTTCCACAGGGATGAGCAATCAGCCCCAGCATTTT
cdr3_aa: CATSDPSTGMSNQPQHF

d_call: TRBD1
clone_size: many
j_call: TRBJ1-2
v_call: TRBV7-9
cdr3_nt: TGTGCCAGCAGCGACACAGGGGGCTCTGGCTACACCTTC
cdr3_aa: CASSDTGGSGYTF

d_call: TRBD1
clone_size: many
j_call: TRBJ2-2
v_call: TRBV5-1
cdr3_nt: TGCGCCAGCATGGAGACAGGGGTGAACACCGGGGAGCTGTTTTTT
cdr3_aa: CASMETGVNTGELFF

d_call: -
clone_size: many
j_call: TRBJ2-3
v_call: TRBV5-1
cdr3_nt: TGCGCCAGCAGCGGGGGTGGCACAGATACGCAGTATTTT
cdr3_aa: CASSGGGTDTQYF

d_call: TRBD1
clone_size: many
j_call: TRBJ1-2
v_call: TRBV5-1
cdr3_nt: TGCGCCAGCAGCTTGCTCGGGACAGGGTCCGTACATGGCTACACCTTC
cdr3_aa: CASSLLGTGSVHGYTF

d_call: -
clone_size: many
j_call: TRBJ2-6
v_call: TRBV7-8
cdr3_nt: TGTGCCAGCAGCTTGGGTAGGACACAAACTGGGGCCAACGTCCTGACTTTC
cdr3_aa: CASSLGRTQTGANVLTF

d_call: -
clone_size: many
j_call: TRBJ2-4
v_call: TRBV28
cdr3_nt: TGTGCCAGCAGTTTTAGTGACAGTCTAGCCAAAAACATTCAGTACTTC
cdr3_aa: CASSFSDSLAKNIQYF

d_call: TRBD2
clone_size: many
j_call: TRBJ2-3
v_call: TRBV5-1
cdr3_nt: TGCGCCAGCAGCTTGGCTAGCGGGGGGGGCACAGATACGCAGTATTTT
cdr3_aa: CASSLASGGGTDTQYF

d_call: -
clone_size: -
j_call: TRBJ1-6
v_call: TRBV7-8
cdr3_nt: TGTGCCAGCACCAAGATTGGGAATTCACCCCTCCACTTT
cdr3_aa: CASTKIGNSPLHF

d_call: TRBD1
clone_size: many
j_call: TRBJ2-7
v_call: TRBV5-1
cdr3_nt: TGCGCCAGCAGCTTCGGGACAGGGGTTACTCTGTGGTACTTC
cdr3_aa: CASSFGTGVTLWYF

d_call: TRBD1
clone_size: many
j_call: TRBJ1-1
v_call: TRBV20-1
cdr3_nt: TGCAGTGCTAGAGACCAGGGGGTGAACACTGAAGCTTTCTTT
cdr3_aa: CSARDQGVNTEAFF

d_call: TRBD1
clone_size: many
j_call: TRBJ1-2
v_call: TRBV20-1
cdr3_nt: TGCAGTGCTGAGAAAGACAGGGACTATGGCTACACCTTC
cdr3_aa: CSAEKDRDYGYTF

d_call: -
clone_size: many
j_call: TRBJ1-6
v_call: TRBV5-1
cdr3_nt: TGCGCCAGCAGCGAAATCACAGGGTTCGGTTCACCCCTCCACTTT
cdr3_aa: CASSEITGFGSPLHF

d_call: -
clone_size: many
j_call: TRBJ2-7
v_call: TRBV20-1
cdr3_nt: TGCAGTGCTGGAGGGACGTCCACCTACGAGCAGTACTTC
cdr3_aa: CSAGGTSTYEQYF

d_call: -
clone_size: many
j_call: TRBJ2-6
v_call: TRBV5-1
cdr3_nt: TGCGCCAGCAGCTTCGGCGGGGTTAGCTCTGGGGCCAACGTCCTGACTTTC
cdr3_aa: CASSFGGVSSGANVLTF

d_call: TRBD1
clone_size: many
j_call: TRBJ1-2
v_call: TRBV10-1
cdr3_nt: TGCGCCAGCAGTCCATGGACAGGGAATGGCTACACCTTC
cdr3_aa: CASSPWTGNGYTF

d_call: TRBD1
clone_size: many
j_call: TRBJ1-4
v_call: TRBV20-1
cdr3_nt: TGCAGTGCCCCGACAGGGGGCACAAATGAAAAACTGTTTTTT
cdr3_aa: CSAPTGGTNEKLFF

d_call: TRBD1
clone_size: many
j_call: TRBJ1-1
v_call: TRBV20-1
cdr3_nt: TGCAGTGCTAGTCGCCAGGGGGGGACTGAAGCTTTCTTT
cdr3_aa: CSASRQGGTEAFF

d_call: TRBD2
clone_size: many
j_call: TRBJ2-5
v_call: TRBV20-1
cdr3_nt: TGCAGTGCTAGTCGAGGCTCCGGGGGGCAAGAGACCCAGTACTTC
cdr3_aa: CSASRGSGGQETQYF